The 21 T cell receptor beta chains given below trace back to one sample, sequenced in a study of molecular identifiers for immune sequencing clone quantification. TCRdb re-called the PCR reads with MiXCR, one entry per CDR3 protein. The sample has roughly 100,000 distinct CDR3 sequences; 35% are singletons. Sequences were obtained from naive CD8+ T cells from blood, with Jurkat cell RNA spiked in. Subset: FACS-sorted CD8+CD4-CCR7+CD45RA+ naive T cells. All receptors come from a human donor in good health. Some libraries in this study had Jurkat cell RNA spiked in.

The rearrangement uses TRBV5-4 and TRBJ2-5; D possibly uses TRBD1 or TRBD2 (6 bases each). With 4 bases removed from V and 2 bases from J, the gap between germline ends came to 18 bases. Germline CDR1 and CDR2: SGHNT and YYREEE (reference sequence). This CDR3 comprises 16 residues. CDR3 loop: CASSPTPGARQETQYF. CDR3 in DNA: TGTGCCAGCAGCCCAACTCCGGGGGCCCGGCAAGAGACCCAGTACTTC. Looking up the rest from reference TRBV5-4 and TRBJ2-5 gives the full variable domain: ETGVTQSPTHLIKTRGQQVTLRCSSQSGHNTVSWYQQALGQGPQFIFQYYREEENGRGNFPPRFSGLQFPNYSSELNVNALELDDSALYLCASSPTPGARQETQYFGPGTRLLVL.

The gene calls are TRBV7-9 and TRBJ2-1; D is uncertain. The CDR3 length is 14 residues. V lost 2 bases, J lost 0 bases, and 5 bases lay in between. Per germline, CDR1 SEHNR and CDR2 FQNEAQ (reference sequence). DNA for the CDR3: TGTGCCAGCAGCTTAACAAACTCCTACAATGAGCAGTTCTTC. Its protein product is CASSLTNSYNEQFF.

CDR3 sequence (DNA): TGTGCCAGCAGCTCGACAGGGGTATTCCTCTCCTACGAGCAGTACTTC. Residues: CASSSTGVFLSYEQYF. The rearrangement joins TRBV7-9 to TRBJ2-7; 8 positions match TRBD1. V lost 4 bases, J lost 0 bases, and 8 bases stayed unmatched. The CDR3 is 16 residues long. Germline-derived CDR1 and CDR2 are SEHNR and FQNEAQ (reference sequence).

A few counts support this clonotype. V gene TRBV4-2 combines with J gene TRBJ2-7; either TRBD1 or TRBD2 may fit D (6 bases each). V was clipped by 0 bases and J by 4 bases, with 19 bases between them. CDR1 is LGHNA, CDR2 YNFKEQ, per germline. The CDR3 runs to 17 residues. CDR3 sequence reads: CASSQEGYGGGNYEQYF. The CDR3 DNA follows: TGTGCCAGCAGCCAAGAGGGGTATGGAGGGGGGAATTACGAGCAGTACTTC.

This clonotype was observed a handful of times. The rearrangement joins TRBV7-3 to TRBJ2-2; perhaps TRBD1 as D (6 bases). The length of the CDR3 is 17 residues. The germline V gene has CDR1 SGHTA and CDR2 FQGTGA. V shed 5 bases and J shed 3 bases, with 19 bases lying between them. Here the CDR3 reads CASSPQGRPTYTGELFF. For the CDR3, the DNA is TGTGCCAGCAGCCCCCAGGGGAGACCGACTTACACCGGGGAGCTGTTTTTT.

This clonotype was counted a few times. V and J are TRBV24-1 and TRBJ2-1; no clear D. CDR3 length: 11 residues. Germline V gene lookup returns CDR1 KGHDR and CDR2 SFDVKD. V lost 9 bases and J lost 5, with 7 bases in between. The CDR3 nucleotides read TGTGCCACCTCGGTAGACAATGAGCAGTTCTTC. Residues: CATSVDNEQFF.

V and J are TRBV11-2 and TRBJ1-1; D remains unclear. Trimming removed 1 base at V and 5 bases at J, with 17 bases between. Per germline, CDR1 SGHAT and CDR2 FQNNGV. This CDR3 is built from 16 residues. The CDR3 coding sequence is TGTGCCAGCAGCTTAGGTTTTGGGAGCGGAGTGACTGAAGCTTTCTTT. Amino acids: CASSLGFGSGVTEAFF.

The chain uses TRBV10-2 and TRBJ2-3; 9 bases fit TRBD1. CDR1 and CDR2 from the germline V gene are WSHSY and SAAADI. The length of the CDR3 is 16 residues. V was clipped by 6 bases and J by 4 bases; unmatched bases: 11. The CDR3 reads CASRLRDREVADTQYF. CDR3 DNA sequence: TGCGCCAGCAGGTTGCGGGACAGGGAGGTGGCAGATACGCAGTATTTT.

This clonotype was seen a handful of times. The V call is TRBV19, the J call TRBJ2-3; D gene ambiguous. Per germline, CDR1 LNHDA and CDR2 SQIVND (reference sequence). Trimming pared 3 bases from V and 4 bases from J, leaving 11 bases between. The CDR3 extends over 14 amino acids. The CDR3 nucleotides are TGTGCCAGTAGTATGATCCCCGGCGCAGATACGCAGTATTTT. Protein: CASSMIPGADTQYF.

The V gene is TRBV10-2, the J gene TRBJ2-2, with D possibly matching TRBD2 (5 bases). V shed 8 bases and J shed 1 base, with 5 bases lying between them. CDR3 size: 12 residues. CDR1 and CDR2 from the germline V gene are WSHSY and SAAADI. CDR3 amino acids: CASGRNTGELFF. The CDR3, as DNA: TGCGCCAGCGGGAGGAACACCGGGGAGCTGTTTTTT.

Note on this clonotype: A much larger clone differs by one base, so this may be a read error. This chain links TRBV7-8 with TRBJ1-1, with unresolved D. Trimming removed 4 bases from V and 4 bases from J, with 7 bases in between. The CDR3 runs to 12 residues. Germline assignment: CDR1 SGHVS and CDR2 FQNEAQ. The CDR3 bases are TGTGCCAGCAGCTCCCGGGTCACTGAAGCTTTCTTT. It translates to CASSSRVTEAFF.

The rearrangement links TRBV29-1 to TRBJ2-1, with D maybe TRBD2 (5 bases). Germline CDR1 reads SQVTM; CDR2 reads ANQGSEA. Trimming pared 7 bases from V and 4 bases from J, leaving 14 bases between. This CDR3 is built from 13 residues. CDR3 sequence (DNA): TGCAGCGCTCTCCCGGAGCGGTACAATGAGCAGTTCTTC. This gives the protein CSALPERYNEQFF.

V gene TRBV2 combines with J gene TRBJ2-1, with D hard to call. The V and J ends lost 6 bases and 6 bases respectively, with 0 bases between them. The CDR3 has 9 amino acids. Germline V CDR1 and CDR2: SNHLY, FYNNEI. Here the CDR3 DNA reads TGTGCCAGCAGCAATGAGCAGTTCTTC. This codes for CASSNEQFF.

This clonotype has more than one count but fewer than ten. The chain is built from TRBV24-1 and TRBJ2-3; possible D gene TRBD2, 6 bases. Germline CDR1 KGHDR, CDR2 SFDVKD. Trimming stripped 5 bases from V and 2 bases from J, with 10 bases between. This CDR3 comprises 14 residues. CDR3 protein: CATSAGLHTDTQYF. The CDR3 nucleotides read TGTGCCACCAGTGCGGGACTTCACACAGATACGCAGTATTTT.

The J gene is TRBJ2-4, the V gene TRBV2; D gene unclear. In germline, CDR1 is SNHLY, CDR2 FYNNEI. Between the trimmed V and J ends, which lost 4 bases and 4 bases, there was a span of 11 bases. CDR3 length: 14 residues. The CDR3 reads CASSVSESKNIQYF. The CDR3 nucleotides are TGTGCCAGCAGTGTGTCTGAATCGAAAAACATTCAGTACTTC.

This clonotype was found a few times. This chain links TRBV9 with TRBJ1-1; D gene ambiguous. In germline, CDR1 is SGDLS, CDR2 YYNGEE. The V and J ends lost 0 bases and 5 bases respectively, with 8 bases between them. CDR3 length: 13 amino acids. CDR3 coding DNA: TGTGCCAGCAGCGTAGGAATGACGACTGAAGCTTTCTTT. As protein: CASSVGMTTEAFF. Using reference TRBV9 and TRBJ1-1 for the parts outside the CDR3, the full variable domain is DSGVTQTPKHLITATGQRVTLRCSPRSGDLSVYWYQQSLDQGLQFLIQYYNGEERAKGNILERFSAQQFPDLHSELNLSSLELGDSALYFCASSVGMTTEAFFGQGTRLTVV.

V usage is TRBV10-3 and J usage is TRBJ1-6; D is possibly TRBD1 (5 bases). Germline loops: CDR1 ENHRY, CDR2 SYGVKD. The CDR3 runs 14 residues. The V end lost 0 bases, the J end lost 11 bases, and 11 bases lay between the germline ends. CDR3 nucleotide sequence: TGTGCCATCAGTGAGTCTGGGGGGGAACCACCCCTCCACTTT. It codes for CAISESGGEPPLHF.

The genes are TRBV28 and TRBJ2-6; D tentatively reads TRBD1 or TRBD2 (6 bases each). Germline V lookup: CDR1 MDHEN, CDR2 SYDVKM. The V end was cut by 4 bases, the J end by 2 bases, with 15 bases between. This CDR3 has 17 residues. CDR3 bases: TGTGCCAGCAGTTCCCAAAGGGGGGTGGCTGGGGCCAACGTCCTGACTTTC. Its protein is CASSSQRGVAGANVLTF.

Worth noting for this clonotype: A much larger clone is a single base away; this may be a read error. This chain uses TRBV20-1 with TRBJ1-5, with D hard to call. Germline V gives CDR1 DFQATT, CDR2 SNEGSKA (reference sequence). The CDR3 totals 12 residues. The CDR3 here is CCALMEYQPQHF. The CDR3, as DNA: TGCTGTGCACTGATGGAGTATCAGCCCCAGCATTTT.

This clonotype was seen only a few times. The chain employs TRBV12-3 or TRBV12-4 and TRBJ2-7; the D gene is possibly TRBD2 (6 bases). V was trimmed by 4 bases and J by 5 bases, leaving 15 bases between them. The CDR3 extends over 14 amino acids. CDR3 bases: TGTGCCAGCAGTTCGGTGCCGGGAGCCCACGAGCAGTACTTC. Encoded protein: CASSSVPGAHEQYF.

V usage is TRBV19 and J usage is TRBJ2-7; maybe TRBD2 (6 bases). Germline lookup yields CDR1 LNHDA and CDR2 SQIVND (reference sequence). V lost 6 bases and J 0 bases, leaving 9 bases between the germline ends. The CDR3 is 13 amino acids. In DNA, the CDR3 is TGTGCCAGTAGATCCGGGAGCTCCTACGAGCAGTACTTC. Its translation is CASRSGSSYEQYF.